This T cell receptor beta chain derives from a study of cytomegalovirus exposure and HLA in healthy donors. Donors sampled were nominally healthy, though unrecorded immune exposures were likely. The PCR contained 60 Vbeta and 13 Jbeta primers. Using immunoSEQ multiplex PCR, the repertoire was profiled, and TCRdb retains in-frame clones only, with some absent. The repertoire holds around 150,000 clones, with about 74% as singletons. The CDR3 runs to 13 residues. Germline V gives CDR1 MNHEY, CDR2 SVGAGI. V gave up 2 bases and J gave up 8 bases, with 11 bases separating them. The clonotype originates from a male donor in good health and CMV-seronegative. The sequencing sample was made of PBMCs. The chain joins TRBV6-5 to TRBJ2-3, with D possibly being TRBD2 (6 bases). The CDR3 region is CASSYETRGTQYF. CDR3 bases: TGTGCCAGCAGTTACGAGACTAGGGGTACGCAGTATTTT.